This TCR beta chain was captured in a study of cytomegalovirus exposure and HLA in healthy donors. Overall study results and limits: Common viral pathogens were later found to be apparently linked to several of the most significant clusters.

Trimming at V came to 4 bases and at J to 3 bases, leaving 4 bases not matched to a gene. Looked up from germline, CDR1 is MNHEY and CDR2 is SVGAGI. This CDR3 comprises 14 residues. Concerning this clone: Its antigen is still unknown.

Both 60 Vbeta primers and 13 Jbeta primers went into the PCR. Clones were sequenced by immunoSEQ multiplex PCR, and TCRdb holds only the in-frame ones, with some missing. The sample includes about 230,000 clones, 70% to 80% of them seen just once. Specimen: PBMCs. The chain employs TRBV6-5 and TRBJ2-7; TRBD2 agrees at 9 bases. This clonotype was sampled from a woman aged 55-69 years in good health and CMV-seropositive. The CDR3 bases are TGTGCCAGCAGTTTGCGGGAGGGCCGCTACGAGCAGTACTTC. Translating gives CASSLREGRYEQYF.